Listed below are T cell receptor beta chains from one sample, sequenced in a study of vaccination and CD4 T cells after COVID-19. Each CDR3 protein gets one entry after TCRdb re-called the PCR reads with MiXCR. This sample has fewer than 15,000 distinct CDR3 sequences; about two fifths occur once, and the top ten carry about 12%. These receptors are not linked to any known antigen. The sequencing sample was made of CD4+ T cells from blood, cultured in vitro. The source is a human donor who had recovered from COVID-19. The CDR3 runs from the conserved cysteine through the conserved F or W. The order of the fields is J gene, V gene, D gene, clone size, CDR3 DNA, CDR3 protein. A D gene is named only where the DNA matches it firmly. Where a row states a size, it is once, few, many or the class of an expanded clone; other rows omit it.

j_call: TRBJ1-3
v_call: TRBV7-9
d_call: TRBD1
clone_size: NA
cdr3_nt: TGTGCCAGCGGGGGGGACAGAGCAACTGGAAACACCATATATTTT
cdr3_aa: CASGGDRATGNTIYF

j_call: TRBJ1-4
v_call: TRBV19
d_call: NA
clone_size: NA
cdr3_nt: TGTGCCAGTAGTACGGGGGGTCGCCTTAATGAAAAACTGTTTTTT
cdr3_aa: CASSTGGRLNEKLFF

j_call: TRBJ1-1
v_call: TRBV12-3/TRBV12-4
d_call: TRBD1
clone_size: NA
cdr3_nt: TGTGCCAGCAGTCCTAGACAGGGGGTGAACACTGAGGCTTTCTTT
cdr3_aa: CASSPRQGVNTEAFF

j_call: TRBJ1-4
v_call: TRBV6-5
d_call: NA
clone_size: NA
cdr3_nt: TGTGCCAGCAGTTACGGAAACAGTCCTAATGAAAAACTGTTTTTT
cdr3_aa: CASSYGNSPNEKLFF

j_call: TRBJ2-7
v_call: TRBV20-1
d_call: TRBD2
clone_size: NA
cdr3_nt: TGCAGTGCTAGAGGAAGCGGGAGGTCCGCCCCGAGCTCCTACGAGCAGTACTTC
cdr3_aa: CSARGSGRSAPSSYEQYF

j_call: TRBJ1-1
v_call: TRBV27
d_call: NA
clone_size: NA
cdr3_nt: TGTGCCAGCAGTTCCCTTAGAACTGAAGCTTTCTTT
cdr3_aa: CASSSLRTEAFF

j_call: TRBJ2-3
v_call: TRBV4-3
d_call: NA
clone_size: once
cdr3_nt: TGCGCCAGCAGCCAAGATAGGGGAAATACGCAGTATTTT
cdr3_aa: CASSQDRGNTQYF

j_call: TRBJ2-5
v_call: TRBV24-1
d_call: NA
clone_size: few
cdr3_nt: TGTGCCACCAGTGGACCCGATGGGGAGACCCAGTACTTC
cdr3_aa: CATSGPDGETQYF

j_call: TRBJ2-3
v_call: TRBV24-1
d_call: TRBD1
clone_size: NA
cdr3_nt: TGTGCCACCAGCGGGGACAGCTCAGATACGCAGTATTTT
cdr3_aa: CATSGDSSDTQYF

j_call: TRBJ1-5
v_call: TRBV20-1
d_call: NA
clone_size: NA
cdr3_nt: TGCAGTGCTAGAGATGTGGGCGGTTATAGCAATCAGCCCCAGCATTTT
cdr3_aa: CSARDVGGYSNQPQHF

j_call: TRBJ2-2
v_call: TRBV29-1
d_call: NA
clone_size: NA
cdr3_nt: TGCAGCGTTGTAGCAGGGCCCGGGGAGCTGTTTTTT
cdr3_aa: CSVVAGPGELFF

j_call: TRBJ2-7
v_call: TRBV2
d_call: TRBD1
clone_size: NA
cdr3_nt: TGTGCCAGCAGAGGAACAGGGGTAAGCTACGAGCAGTACTTC
cdr3_aa: CASRGTGVSYEQYF

j_call: TRBJ1-2
v_call: TRBV12-3/TRBV12-4
d_call: TRBD1
clone_size: few
cdr3_nt: TGTGCCAGCAGTTTAGCCTCACCCCCGGGACAGGCGGGCTATGGCTACACCTTC
cdr3_aa: CASSLASPPGQAGYGYTF

j_call: TRBJ2-2
v_call: TRBV6-1
d_call: TRBD1
clone_size: NA
cdr3_nt: TGTGCCAGCAGCCCTCAGACAGGGGGAGACACCGGGGAGCTGTTTTTT
cdr3_aa: CASSPQTGGDTGELFF

j_call: TRBJ1-1
v_call: TRBV12-3/TRBV12-4
d_call: NA
clone_size: NA
cdr3_nt: TGTGCCAGCAGTCTCAGAGGTATGAACACTGAAGCTTTCTTT
cdr3_aa: CASSLRGMNTEAFF

j_call: TRBJ1-1
v_call: TRBV11-2
d_call: NA
clone_size: few
cdr3_nt: TGTGCCAGCACCTTAGCGTCGGCAGGTACCGTGAACACTGAAGCTTTCTTT
cdr3_aa: CASTLASAGTVNTEAFF

j_call: TRBJ2-7
v_call: TRBV6-1
d_call: NA
clone_size: NA
cdr3_nt: TGTGCCAGCAGGGACGTGTCGGGACCGACCTACGAGCAGTACTTC
cdr3_aa: CASRDVSGPTYEQYF

j_call: TRBJ2-5
v_call: TRBV5-1
d_call: TRBD2
clone_size: once
cdr3_nt: TGCGCCAGCAGCTCAAGAGCGGGAGGTACCCAAGAGACCCAGTACTTC
cdr3_aa: CASSSRAGGTQETQYF

j_call: TRBJ2-1
v_call: TRBV19
d_call: TRBD2
clone_size: NA
cdr3_nt: TGTGCCAGTAGTCCTTTAGGGCGGGAGTTTGATGAGCAGTTCTTC
cdr3_aa: CASSPLGREFDEQFF

j_call: TRBJ1-1
v_call: TRBV7-2
d_call: NA
clone_size: NA
cdr3_nt: TGTGCCAGCAGCCAAGAGAGGGAATTGGATGCTTTCTTT
cdr3_aa: CASSQERELDAFF

j_call: TRBJ2-7
v_call: TRBV3-1
d_call: NA
clone_size: few
cdr3_nt: TGTGCCAGCAGCCAACTTGACAGCTCCTACGAGCAGTACTTC
cdr3_aa: CASSQLDSSYEQYF

j_call: TRBJ1-2
v_call: TRBV20-1
d_call: TRBD1
clone_size: NA
cdr3_nt: TGCAGTGCGAGGGACAGGGGGAAATTAGACTATGGCTACACCTTC
cdr3_aa: CSARDRGKLDYGYTF

j_call: TRBJ1-6
v_call: TRBV10-2
d_call: TRBD1
clone_size: few
cdr3_nt: TGCGCCAGCAGTGAACCGACAGGGGTTGGTTCACCCCTCCACTTT
cdr3_aa: CASSEPTGVGSPLHF

j_call: TRBJ1-6
v_call: TRBV5-1
d_call: NA
clone_size: few
cdr3_nt: TGCGCCAGCAGCTCGGGGCAAAATTCACCCCTCCACTTT
cdr3_aa: CASSSGQNSPLHF

j_call: TRBJ2-6
v_call: TRBV2
d_call: NA
clone_size: few
cdr3_nt: TGTGCCAGCAGTGAGGTGGGCAGCCATTTCCCTGGGGCCAACGTCCTGACTTTC
cdr3_aa: CASSEVGSHFPGANVLTF

j_call: TRBJ1-2
v_call: TRBV7-9
d_call: NA
clone_size: few
cdr3_nt: TGTGCCAGCAGTTCCGAGGGGATCGGCTACACCTTC
cdr3_aa: CASSSEGIGYTF

j_call: TRBJ2-1
v_call: TRBV6-2/TRBV6-3
d_call: TRBD2
clone_size: NA
cdr3_nt: TGTGCCAGCATTAGACTAGCGGGGGTCTACAATGAGCAGTTCTTC
cdr3_aa: CASIRLAGVYNEQFF

j_call: TRBJ1-1
v_call: TRBV7-9
d_call: NA
clone_size: NA
cdr3_nt: TGTGCCAGCTCGCCTGAGTGGCAGAACACTGAAGCTTTCTTT
cdr3_aa: CASSPEWQNTEAFF

j_call: TRBJ2-5
v_call: TRBV6-1
d_call: NA
clone_size: NA
cdr3_nt: TGTGCCAGCAGTGAAGCGCACGCTTCCGGGCCTAACCAAGAGACCCAGTACTTC
cdr3_aa: CASSEAHASGPNQETQYF

j_call: TRBJ2-7
v_call: TRBV30
d_call: TRBD2
clone_size: NA
cdr3_nt: TGTGCCTGGAGTGTAGTAGCGGGGACCTACGAGCAGTACTTC
cdr3_aa: CAWSVVAGTYEQYF

j_call: TRBJ2-3
v_call: TRBV19
d_call: NA
clone_size: NA
cdr3_nt: TGTGCCAGTAGTATAGGAGTTGTGAGCACAGATACGCAGTATTTT
cdr3_aa: CASSIGVVSTDTQYF

j_call: TRBJ2-3
v_call: TRBV11-2
d_call: NA
clone_size: once
cdr3_nt: TGTGCCAGCAGCTCCCGGGACCCCACGCTCCGGGGCACAGATACGCAGTATTTT
cdr3_aa: CASSSRDPTLRGTDTQYF

j_call: TRBJ1-2
v_call: TRBV20-1
d_call: TRBD1
clone_size: NA
cdr3_nt: TGCAGTGCTAGCCCCGGGACAGGGGATGGCTACACCTTC
cdr3_aa: CSASPGTGDGYTF

j_call: TRBJ2-1
v_call: TRBV11-2
d_call: NA
clone_size: NA
cdr3_nt: TGTGCCAGCAGCTCGGGTTATGAGCAGTTCTTC
cdr3_aa: CASSSGYEQFF

j_call: TRBJ2-3
v_call: TRBV11-2
d_call: NA
clone_size: NA
cdr3_nt: TGTGCCAGCAGCTTAACTCACCCCACAGATACGCAGTATTTT
cdr3_aa: CASSLTHPTDTQYF

j_call: TRBJ1-1
v_call: TRBV10-3
d_call: NA
clone_size: few
cdr3_nt: TGTGCCATACGTGACCCAACTGACGGGCACACTGAAGCTTTCTTT
cdr3_aa: CAIRDPTDGHTEAFF

j_call: TRBJ2-3
v_call: TRBV7-8
d_call: TRBD1
clone_size: NA
cdr3_nt: TGTGCCAGCAGCTTAGCTGGACAGGGGGGGACAGATACGCGGTATTTT
cdr3_aa: CASSLAGQGGTDTRYF

j_call: TRBJ1-6
v_call: TRBV4-1
d_call: NA
clone_size: NA
cdr3_nt: TGCGCCAGCAGCATACTAGTGCGGTCACCCCTCCACTTT
cdr3_aa: CASSILVRSPLHF

j_call: TRBJ2-7
v_call: TRBV7-2
d_call: NA
clone_size: few
cdr3_nt: TGTGCCAGCAGCTTAGGGACAGTTACCTACGAGCAGTACTTC
cdr3_aa: CASSLGTVTYEQYF

j_call: TRBJ1-2
v_call: TRBV20-1
d_call: NA
clone_size: few
cdr3_nt: TGCAGTGCTACTGGAGGGGGGGGGGACACCTTC
cdr3_aa: CSATGGGGDTF

j_call: TRBJ2-7
v_call: TRBV6-1
d_call: NA
clone_size: few
cdr3_nt: TGTGCCAGCAGGGACAATACCTACGAGCAGTACTTC
cdr3_aa: CASRDNTYEQYF

j_call: TRBJ1-1
v_call: TRBV2
d_call: NA
clone_size: NA
cdr3_nt: TGTGCCAGCAGTGAGCGACCCCCCGGGGCAAACACTGAAGCTTTCTTT
cdr3_aa: CASSERPPGANTEAFF